This T cell receptor (beta chain) comes out of a study of somatic mutations in cytotoxic T cells in rheumatoid arthritis. Findings and limits, study-wide: Greater age accompanied higher CD8+ clonality in rheumatoid arthritis patients, a pattern that was absent in healthy controls. Among fewer than 75 patients, about 8 showed a largest CD8+ clone that surpassed 20% of CD8+ cells. No multiple-comparison adjustment was applied to the slight TRBV07 underrepresentation in rheumatoid arthritis patients.

V shed 2 bases and J shed 6 bases, with 9 bases lying between them. This CDR3 is 13 amino acids long. The germline gives CDR1 MNHEY, CDR2 SMNVEV (reference sequence). Notes on this clone: Antigen specificity is unknown.

Sequencing used immunoSEQ multiplex PCR; TCRdb keeps in-frame clones, though not all of them. The data hold 15,000 to 20,000 clones, with over 75% observed a single time. The chain recombines TRBV27 with TRBJ2-3; D gene ambiguous. Sequencing used CD8+ T cells sorted from blood. The clonotype originates from an adult with rheumatoid arthritis. In DNA form, the CDR3 reads TGTGCCAGCAGTTTAGTCAGTTCGGATACGCAGTATTTT. Residues: CASSLVSSDTQYF.